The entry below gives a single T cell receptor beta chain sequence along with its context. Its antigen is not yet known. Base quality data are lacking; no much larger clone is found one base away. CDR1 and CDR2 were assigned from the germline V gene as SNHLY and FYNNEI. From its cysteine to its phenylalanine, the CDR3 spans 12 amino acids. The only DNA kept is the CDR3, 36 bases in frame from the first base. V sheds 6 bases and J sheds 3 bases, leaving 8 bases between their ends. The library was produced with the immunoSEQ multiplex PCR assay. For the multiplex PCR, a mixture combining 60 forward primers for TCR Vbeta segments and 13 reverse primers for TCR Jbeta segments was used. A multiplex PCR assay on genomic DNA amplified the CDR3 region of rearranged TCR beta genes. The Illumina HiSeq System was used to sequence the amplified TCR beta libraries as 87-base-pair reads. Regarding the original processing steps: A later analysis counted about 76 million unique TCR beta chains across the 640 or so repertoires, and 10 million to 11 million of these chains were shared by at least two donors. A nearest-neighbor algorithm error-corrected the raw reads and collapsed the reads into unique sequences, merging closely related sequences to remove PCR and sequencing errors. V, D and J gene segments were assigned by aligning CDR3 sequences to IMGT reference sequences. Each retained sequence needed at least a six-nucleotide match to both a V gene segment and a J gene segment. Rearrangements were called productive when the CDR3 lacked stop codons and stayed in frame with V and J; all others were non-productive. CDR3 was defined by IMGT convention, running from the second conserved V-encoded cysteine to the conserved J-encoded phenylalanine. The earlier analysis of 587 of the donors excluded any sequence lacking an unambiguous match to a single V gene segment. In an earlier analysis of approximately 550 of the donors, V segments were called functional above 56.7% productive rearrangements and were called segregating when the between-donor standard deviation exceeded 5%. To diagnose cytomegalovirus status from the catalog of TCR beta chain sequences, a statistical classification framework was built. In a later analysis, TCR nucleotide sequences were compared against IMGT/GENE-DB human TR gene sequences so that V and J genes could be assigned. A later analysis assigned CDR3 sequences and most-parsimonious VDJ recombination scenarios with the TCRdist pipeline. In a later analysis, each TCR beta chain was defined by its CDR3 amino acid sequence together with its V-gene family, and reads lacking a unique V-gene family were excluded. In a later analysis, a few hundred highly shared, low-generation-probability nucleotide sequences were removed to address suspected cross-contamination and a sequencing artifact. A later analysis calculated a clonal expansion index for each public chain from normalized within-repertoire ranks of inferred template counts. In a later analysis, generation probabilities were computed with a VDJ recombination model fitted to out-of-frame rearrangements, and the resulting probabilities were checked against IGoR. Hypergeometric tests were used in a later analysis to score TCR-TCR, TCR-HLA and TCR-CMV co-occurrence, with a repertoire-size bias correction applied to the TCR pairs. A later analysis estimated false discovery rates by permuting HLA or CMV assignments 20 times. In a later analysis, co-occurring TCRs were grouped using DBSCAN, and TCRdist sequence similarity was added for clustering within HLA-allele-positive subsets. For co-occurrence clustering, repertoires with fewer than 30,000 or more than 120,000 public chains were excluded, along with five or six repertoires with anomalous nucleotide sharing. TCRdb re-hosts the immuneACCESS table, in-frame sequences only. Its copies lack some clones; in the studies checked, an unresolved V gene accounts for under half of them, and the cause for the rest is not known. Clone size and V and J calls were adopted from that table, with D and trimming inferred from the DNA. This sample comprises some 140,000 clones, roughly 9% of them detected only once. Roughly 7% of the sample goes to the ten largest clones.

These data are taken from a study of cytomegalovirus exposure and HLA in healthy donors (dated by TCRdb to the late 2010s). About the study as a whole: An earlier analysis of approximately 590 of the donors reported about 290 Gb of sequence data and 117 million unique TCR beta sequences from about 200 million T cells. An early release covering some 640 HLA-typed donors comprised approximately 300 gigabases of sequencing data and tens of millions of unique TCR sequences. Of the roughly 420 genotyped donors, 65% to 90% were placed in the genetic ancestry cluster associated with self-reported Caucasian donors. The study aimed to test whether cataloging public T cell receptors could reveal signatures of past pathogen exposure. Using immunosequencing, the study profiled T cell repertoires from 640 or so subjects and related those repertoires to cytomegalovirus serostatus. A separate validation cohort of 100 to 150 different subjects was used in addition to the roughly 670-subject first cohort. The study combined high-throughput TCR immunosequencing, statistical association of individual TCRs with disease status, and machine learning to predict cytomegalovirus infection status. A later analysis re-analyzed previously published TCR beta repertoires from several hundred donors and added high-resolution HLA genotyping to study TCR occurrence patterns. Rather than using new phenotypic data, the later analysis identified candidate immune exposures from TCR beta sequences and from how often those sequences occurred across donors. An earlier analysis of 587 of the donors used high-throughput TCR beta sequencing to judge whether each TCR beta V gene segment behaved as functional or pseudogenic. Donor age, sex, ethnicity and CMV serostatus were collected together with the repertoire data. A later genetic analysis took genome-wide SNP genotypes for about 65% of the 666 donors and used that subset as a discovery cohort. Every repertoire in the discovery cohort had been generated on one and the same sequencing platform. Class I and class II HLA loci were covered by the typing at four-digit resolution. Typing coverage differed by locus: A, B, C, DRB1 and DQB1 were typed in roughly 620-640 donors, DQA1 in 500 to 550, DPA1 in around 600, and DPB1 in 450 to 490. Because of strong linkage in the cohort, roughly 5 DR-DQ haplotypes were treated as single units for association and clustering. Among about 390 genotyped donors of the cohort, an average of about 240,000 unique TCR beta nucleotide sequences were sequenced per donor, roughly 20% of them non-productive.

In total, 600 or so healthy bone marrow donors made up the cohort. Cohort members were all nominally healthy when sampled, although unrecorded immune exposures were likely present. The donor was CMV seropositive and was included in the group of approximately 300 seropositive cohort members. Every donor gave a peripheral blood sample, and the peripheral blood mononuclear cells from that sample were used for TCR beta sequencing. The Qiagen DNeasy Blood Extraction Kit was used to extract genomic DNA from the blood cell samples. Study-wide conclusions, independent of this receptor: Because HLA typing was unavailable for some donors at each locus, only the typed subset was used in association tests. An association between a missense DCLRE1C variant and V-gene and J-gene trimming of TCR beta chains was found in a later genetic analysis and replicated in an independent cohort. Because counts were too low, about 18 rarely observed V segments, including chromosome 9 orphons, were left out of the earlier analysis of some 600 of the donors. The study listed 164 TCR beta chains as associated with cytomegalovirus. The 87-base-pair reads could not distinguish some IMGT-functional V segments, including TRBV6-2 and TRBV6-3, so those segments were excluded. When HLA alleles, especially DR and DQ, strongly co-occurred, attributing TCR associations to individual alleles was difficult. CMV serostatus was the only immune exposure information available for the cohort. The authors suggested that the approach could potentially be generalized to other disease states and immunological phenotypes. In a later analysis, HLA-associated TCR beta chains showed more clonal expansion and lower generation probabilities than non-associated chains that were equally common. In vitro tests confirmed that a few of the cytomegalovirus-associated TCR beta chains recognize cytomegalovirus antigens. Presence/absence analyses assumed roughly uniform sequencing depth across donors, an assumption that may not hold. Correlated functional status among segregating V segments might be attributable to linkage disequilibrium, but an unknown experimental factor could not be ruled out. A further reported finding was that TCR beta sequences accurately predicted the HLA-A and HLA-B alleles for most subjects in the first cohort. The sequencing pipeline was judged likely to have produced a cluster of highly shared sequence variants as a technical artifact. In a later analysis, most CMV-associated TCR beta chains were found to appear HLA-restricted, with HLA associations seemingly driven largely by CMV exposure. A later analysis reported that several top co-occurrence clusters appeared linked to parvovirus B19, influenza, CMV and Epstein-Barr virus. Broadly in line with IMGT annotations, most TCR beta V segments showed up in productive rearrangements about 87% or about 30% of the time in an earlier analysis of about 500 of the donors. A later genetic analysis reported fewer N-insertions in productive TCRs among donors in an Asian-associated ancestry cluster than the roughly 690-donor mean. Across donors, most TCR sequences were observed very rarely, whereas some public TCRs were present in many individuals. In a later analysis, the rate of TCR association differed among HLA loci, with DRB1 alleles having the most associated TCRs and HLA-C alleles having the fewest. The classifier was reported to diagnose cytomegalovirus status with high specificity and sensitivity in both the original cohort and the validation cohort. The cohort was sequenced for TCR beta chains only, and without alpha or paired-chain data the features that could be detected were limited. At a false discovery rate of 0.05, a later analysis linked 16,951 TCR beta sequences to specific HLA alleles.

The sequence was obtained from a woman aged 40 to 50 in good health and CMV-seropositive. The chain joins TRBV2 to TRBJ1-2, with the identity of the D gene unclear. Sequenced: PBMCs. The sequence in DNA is TGTGCCAGCAGGAGGAGCGACTATGGCTACACCTTC. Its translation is CASRRSDYGYTF.